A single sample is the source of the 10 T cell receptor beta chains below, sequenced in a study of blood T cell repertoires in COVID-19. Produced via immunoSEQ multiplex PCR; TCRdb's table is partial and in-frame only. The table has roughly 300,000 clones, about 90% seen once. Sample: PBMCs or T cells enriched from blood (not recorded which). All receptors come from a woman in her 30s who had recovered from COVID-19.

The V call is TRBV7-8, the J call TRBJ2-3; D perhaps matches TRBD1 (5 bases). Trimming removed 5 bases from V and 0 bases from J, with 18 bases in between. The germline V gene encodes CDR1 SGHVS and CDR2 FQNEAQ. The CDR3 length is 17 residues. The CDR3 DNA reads TGTGCCAGCAGCCAGGGTAGGGGCAGCCCGAGCACAGATACGCAGTATTTT. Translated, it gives CASSQGRGSPSTDTQYF.

Here the CDR3 reads CASSGGGGFTYNEQFF. In nucleotides, the CDR3 is TGCGCCAGCAGTGGAGGGGGAGGGTTTACCTACAATGAGCAGTTCTTC. The chain combines TRBV10-1 with TRBJ2-1; D perhaps matches TRBD2 (7 bases). Germline V gene lookup returns CDR1 WNHNN and CDR2 SYGVQD (reference sequence). V lost 4 bases, J lost 2 bases, and 15 bases lay in between. The CDR3 length is 16 residues.

The CDR3 DNA reads TGTGCCAGCAGTTACCCCAGGGATCGCCAGCGATCGTACACAGATACGCAGTATTTT. Translated: CASSYPRDRQRSYTDTQYF. This chain joins TRBV6-2 or TRBV6-3 and TRBJ2-3, with D tentatively TRBD1 (5 bases). The CDR3 totals 19 residues. V lost 2 bases and J lost 2, with 23 bases in between. Germline assignment: CDR1 MNHEY and CDR2 SVGEGT.

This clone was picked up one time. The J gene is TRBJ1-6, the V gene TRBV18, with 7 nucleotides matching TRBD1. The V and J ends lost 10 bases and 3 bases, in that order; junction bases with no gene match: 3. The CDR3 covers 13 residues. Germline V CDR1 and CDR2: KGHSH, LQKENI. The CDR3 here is CATGTDYNSPLHF. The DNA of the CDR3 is TGTGCCACCGGGACAGACTATAATTCACCCCTCCACTTT. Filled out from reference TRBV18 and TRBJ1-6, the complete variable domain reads NAGVMQNPRHLVRRRGQEARLRCSPMKGHSHVYWYRQLPEEGLKFMVYLQKENIIDESGMPKERFSAEFPKEGPSILRIQQVVRGDSAAYFCATGTDYNSPLHFGNGTRLTVT.

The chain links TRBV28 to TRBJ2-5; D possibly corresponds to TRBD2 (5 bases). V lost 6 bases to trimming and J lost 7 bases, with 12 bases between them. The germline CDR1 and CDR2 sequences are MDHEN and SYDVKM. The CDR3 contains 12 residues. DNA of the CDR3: TGTGCCAGCAGCTTACCCGAGGGGACCCAGTACTTC. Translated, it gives CASSLPEGTQYF. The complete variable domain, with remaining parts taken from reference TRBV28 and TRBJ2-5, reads DVKVTQSSRYLVKRTGEKVFLECVQDMDHENMFWYRQDPGLGLRLIYFSYDVKMKEKGDIPEGYSVSREKKERFSLILESASTNQTSMYLCASSLPEGTQYFGPGTRLLVL.

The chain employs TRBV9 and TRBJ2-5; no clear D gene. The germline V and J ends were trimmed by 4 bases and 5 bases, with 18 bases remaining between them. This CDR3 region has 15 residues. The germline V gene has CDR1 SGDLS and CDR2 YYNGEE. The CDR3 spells CASSPGSHVYETQYF. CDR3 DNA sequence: TGTGCCAGCAGCCCGGGTTCTCACGTTTACGAGACCCAGTACTTC.

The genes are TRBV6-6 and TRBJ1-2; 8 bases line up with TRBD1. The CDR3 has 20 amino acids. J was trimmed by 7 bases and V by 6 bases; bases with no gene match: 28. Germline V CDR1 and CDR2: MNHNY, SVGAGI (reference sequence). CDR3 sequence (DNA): TGTGCCAGCAGCTCCTTGGGGTGGACCCCAACGACAGGGGCAGGAGGTGGCTACACCTTC. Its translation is CASSSLGWTPTTGAGGGYTF.

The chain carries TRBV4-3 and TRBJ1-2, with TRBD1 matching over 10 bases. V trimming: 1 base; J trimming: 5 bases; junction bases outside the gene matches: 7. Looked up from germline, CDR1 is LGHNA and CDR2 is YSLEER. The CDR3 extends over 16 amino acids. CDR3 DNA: TGCGCCAGCAGCCAAGCCGGCGGGACAGGGGTATATGGCTACACCTTC. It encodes CASSQAGGTGVYGYTF.

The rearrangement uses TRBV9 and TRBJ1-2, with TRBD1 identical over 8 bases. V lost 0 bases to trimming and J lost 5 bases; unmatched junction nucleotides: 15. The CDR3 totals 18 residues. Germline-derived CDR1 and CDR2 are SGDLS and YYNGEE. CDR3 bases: TGTGCCAGCAGCGTAGCAAGAGGACAGGGAGATGGGGTGTATGGCTACACCTTC. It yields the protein CASSVARGQGDGVYGYTF.

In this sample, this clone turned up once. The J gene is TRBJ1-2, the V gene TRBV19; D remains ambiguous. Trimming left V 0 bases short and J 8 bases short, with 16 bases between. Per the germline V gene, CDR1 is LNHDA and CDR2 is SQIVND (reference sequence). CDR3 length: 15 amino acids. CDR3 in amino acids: CASSIDRSSLWGYTF. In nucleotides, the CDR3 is TGTGCCAGTAGTATAGATCGGAGCAGTCTTTGGGGCTACACCTTC. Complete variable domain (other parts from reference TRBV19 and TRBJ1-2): DGGITQSPKYLFRKEGQNVTLSCEQNLNHDAMYWYRQDPGQGLRLIYYSQIVNDFQKGDIAEGYSVSREKKESFPLTVTSAQKNPTAFYLCASSIDRSSLWGYTFGSGTRLTVV.